This T cell receptor beta chain was observed in a study of blood T cell repertoires in COVID-19 (dated by TCRdb to the early 2020s). Notes on the research overall: Samples covering the acute and convalescent phases of COVID-19 were provided by collaborators in the United States, Italy and Spain. A de-identified subject ID, COVID-19 status, age in years and sex were almost always included in the sample metadata. Where HLA class I and class II types were available, the types were taken from metadata supplied by the sample provider, not from assay-based typing. The dataset comprised deeply sampled blood TCRbeta repertoires from subjects exposed to, actively infected with, or recovered from COVID-19. The repertoires were released in a freely available public database meant as a resource for research on the immune response to SARS-CoV-2. The prospective study material was composed of cDNA or gDNA derived from T cells, B-cell-depleted T cells, or PBMCs. Samples were obtained from the ongoing ImmuneRACE study (first 160 participants) and from 1,000 to 1,500 subjects provided by 6 global collaborators. What the research found in general, with its limitations: Clinical and demographic metadata were provided uncurated, with the amount varying by source and participant.

The CDR3, from cysteine to phenylalanine, totals 13 residues. The DNA shown is the 39-base CDR3, in frame from base 1. V trim: 8 bases; J trim: 4 bases; unmatched bases: 3. The immunoSEQ Assay, a bias-controlled multiplex PCR, was used to amplify TCRbeta CDR3 regions from genomic DNA. The paper's processing steps were these. Within the assay, amplification of reference gene primers was used to estimate how many nucleated cells each sample contained. Sequence reads were collapsed and filtered to measure the absolute abundance of every unique TCRbeta CDR3 rearrangement. Productive Simpson clonality was computed per sample as the square root of Simpson's diversity index over productive rearrangements. The immuneACCESS repertoire file appears here via TCRdb, limited to in-frame rearrangements. These files lack a portion of the clones; in checked studies, under half of the deficit traces to unresolved V genes, and the cause of the others is not known. The V and J calls and clone size come from that table; D and trimming were worked out from the DNA. The sample has 90,000 to 150,000 clones on record, roughly three quarters of them singletons. Clones ranked in the top ten supply around 4.1% of the sample.

The collaborating institutions used their own protocols to collect whole blood in K2EDTA tubes. For TCRbeta analysis, collaborators shipped samples as frozen whole blood, isolated PBMCs, or DNA extracted from either of those sample types. About this clone itself: Its specific antigen is unknown. Base quality data are lacking; no much larger clone is found one base away.

This receptor was identified in an elderly woman with acute or convalescent COVID-19. Sequencing was carried out using peripheral blood. The chain links TRBV12-3 or TRBV12-4 with TRBJ1-5, with TRBD1 matching 9 junction bases. The CDR3 in this case is CASRGTGNQPQHF. The DNA is as follows: TGTGCCAGCCGGGGGACAGGGAATCAGCCCCAGCATTTT.